This TCR beta chain derives from a study of blood T cell repertoires in COVID-19. Study-level information: Samples taken during acute and convalescent COVID-19 were collected in the United States, Italy and Spain. T cells, B-cell-depleted T cells, or PBMCs provided the cDNA or gDNA that served as material.

This clone is a singleton in its sample. The protocol was immunoSEQ multiplex PCR, while the TCRdb copy is restricted to in-frame clones and leaves out a portion. The table records around 120,000 clones, approximately 84% of them present only once. The sample taken for sequencing was peripheral blood. This clonotype was obtained from a man aged 70-80 years with active or convalescent COVID-19.

CDR3 region: CASSLQNEQFF. The DNA for the CDR3 is TGTGCCAGCAGCTTGCAAAATGAGCAGTTCTTC. The V and J genes are TRBV5-6 and TRBJ2-1; no reliable D call. The CDR3 is 11 residues long. Germline CDR1 is SGHDT and CDR2 is YYEEEE. V dropped 1 base and J dropped 7 bases, with 3 bases sitting between them.